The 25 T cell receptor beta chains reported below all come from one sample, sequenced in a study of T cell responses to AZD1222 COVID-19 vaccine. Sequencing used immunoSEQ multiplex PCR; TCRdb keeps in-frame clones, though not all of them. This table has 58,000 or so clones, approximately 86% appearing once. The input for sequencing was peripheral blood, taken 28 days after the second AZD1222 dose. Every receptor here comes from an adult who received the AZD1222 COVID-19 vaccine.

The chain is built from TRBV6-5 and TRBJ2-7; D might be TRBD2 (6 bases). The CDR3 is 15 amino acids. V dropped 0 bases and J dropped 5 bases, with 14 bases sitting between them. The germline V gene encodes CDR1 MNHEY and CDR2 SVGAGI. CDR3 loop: CASSYSASAVDEQYF. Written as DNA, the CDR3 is TGTGCCAGCAGTTACTCCGCTAGCGCGGTTGACGAGCAGTACTTC.

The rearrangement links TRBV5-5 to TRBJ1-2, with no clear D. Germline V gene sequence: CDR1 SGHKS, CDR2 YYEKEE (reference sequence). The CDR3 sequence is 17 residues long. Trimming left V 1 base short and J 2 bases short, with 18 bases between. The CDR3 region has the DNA TGTGCCAGCAGCTTGACCCCAGGCGGGCAAAGAAACTATGGCTACACCTTC. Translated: CASSLTPGGQRNYGYTF.

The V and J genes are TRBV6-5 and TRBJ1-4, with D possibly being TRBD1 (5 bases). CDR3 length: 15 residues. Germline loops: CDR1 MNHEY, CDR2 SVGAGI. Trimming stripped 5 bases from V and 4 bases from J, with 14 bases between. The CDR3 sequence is CASSLQGGFNEKLFF. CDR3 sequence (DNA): TGTGCCAGCAGTCTCCAGGGTGGGTTTAATGAAAAACTGTTTTTT.

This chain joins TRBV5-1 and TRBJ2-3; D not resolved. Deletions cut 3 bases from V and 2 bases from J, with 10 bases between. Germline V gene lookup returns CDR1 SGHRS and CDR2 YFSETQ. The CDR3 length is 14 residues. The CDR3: CASSSQEPTDTQYF. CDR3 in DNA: TGCGCCAGCAGCTCGCAGGAGCCCACAGATACGCAGTATTTT.

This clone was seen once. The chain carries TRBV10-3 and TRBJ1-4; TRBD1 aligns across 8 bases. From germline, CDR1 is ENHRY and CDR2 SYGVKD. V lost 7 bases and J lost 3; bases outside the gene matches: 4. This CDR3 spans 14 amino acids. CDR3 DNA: TGTGCCATCAAACAGGACAGGGCTAATGAAAAACTGTTTTTT. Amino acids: CAIKQDRANEKLFF.

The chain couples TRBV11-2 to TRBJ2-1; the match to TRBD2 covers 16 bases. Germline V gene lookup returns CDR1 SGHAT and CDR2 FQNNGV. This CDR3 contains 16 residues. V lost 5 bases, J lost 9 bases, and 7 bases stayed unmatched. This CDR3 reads CASSKGTSGGAIEQFF. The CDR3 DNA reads TGTGCCAGCAGCAAAGGGACTAGCGGGGGGGCCATTGAGCAGTTCTTC.

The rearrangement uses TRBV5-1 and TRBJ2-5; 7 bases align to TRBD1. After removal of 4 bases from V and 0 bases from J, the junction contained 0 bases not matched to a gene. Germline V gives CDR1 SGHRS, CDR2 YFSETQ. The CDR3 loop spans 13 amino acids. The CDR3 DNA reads TGCGCCAGCAGCGGGACAGACCAAGAGACCCAGTACTTC. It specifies CASSGTDQETQYF.

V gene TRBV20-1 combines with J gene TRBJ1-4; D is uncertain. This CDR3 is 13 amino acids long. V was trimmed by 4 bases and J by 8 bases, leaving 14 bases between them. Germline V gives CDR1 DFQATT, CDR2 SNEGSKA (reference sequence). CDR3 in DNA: TGCAGTGCTAATGAGTCCGGGCGGGAAAAACTGTTTTTT. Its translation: CSANESGREKLFF.

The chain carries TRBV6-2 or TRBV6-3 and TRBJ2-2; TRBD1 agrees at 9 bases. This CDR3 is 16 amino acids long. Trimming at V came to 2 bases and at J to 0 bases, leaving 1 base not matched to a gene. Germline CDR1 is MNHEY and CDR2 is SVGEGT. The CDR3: CASSYRQGANTGELFF. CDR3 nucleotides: TGTGCCAGCAGTTACCGACAGGGGGCGAACACCGGGGAGCTGTTTTTT.

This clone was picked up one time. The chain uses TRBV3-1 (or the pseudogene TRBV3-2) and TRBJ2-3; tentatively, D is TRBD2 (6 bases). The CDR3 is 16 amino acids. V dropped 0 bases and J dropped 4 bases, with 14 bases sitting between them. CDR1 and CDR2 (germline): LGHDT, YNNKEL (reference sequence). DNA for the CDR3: TGTGCCAGCAGCCAAGAACAGGAGGGATACTCAGATACGCAGTATTTT. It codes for CASSQEQEGYSDTQYF.

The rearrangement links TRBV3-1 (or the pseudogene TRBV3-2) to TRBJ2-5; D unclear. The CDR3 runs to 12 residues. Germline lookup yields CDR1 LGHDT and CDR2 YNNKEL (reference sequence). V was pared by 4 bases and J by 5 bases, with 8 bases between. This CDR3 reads CASSLSGETQYF. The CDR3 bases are TGTGCCAGCAGCCTGTCCGGGGAGACCCAGTACTTC.

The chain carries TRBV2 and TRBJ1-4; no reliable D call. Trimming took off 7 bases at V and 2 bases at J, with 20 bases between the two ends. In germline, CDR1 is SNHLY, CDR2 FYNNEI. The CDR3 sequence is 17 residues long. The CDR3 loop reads CASTRPDGRSTNEKLFF. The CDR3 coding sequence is TGTGCCAGCACCCGCCCGGACGGGAGGTCCACTAATGAAAAACTGTTTTTT.

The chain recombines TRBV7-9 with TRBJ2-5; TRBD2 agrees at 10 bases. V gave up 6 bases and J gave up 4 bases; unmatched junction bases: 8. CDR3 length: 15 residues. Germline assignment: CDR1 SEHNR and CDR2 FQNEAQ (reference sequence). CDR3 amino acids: CASRFLAGGGETQYF. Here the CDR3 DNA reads TGTGCCAGCAGGTTTTTAGCGGGAGGAGGAGAGACCCAGTACTTC. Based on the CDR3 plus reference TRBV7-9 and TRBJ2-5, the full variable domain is DTGVSQNPRHKITKRGQNVTFRCDPISEHNRLYWYRQTLGQGPEFLTYFQNEAQLEKSRLLSDRFSAERPKGSFSTLEIQRTEQGDSAMYLCASRFLAGGGETQYFGPGTRLLVL.

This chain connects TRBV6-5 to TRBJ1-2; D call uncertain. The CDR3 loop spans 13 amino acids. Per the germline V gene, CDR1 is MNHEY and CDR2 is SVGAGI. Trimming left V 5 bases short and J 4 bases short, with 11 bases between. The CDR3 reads CASSQDQSYGYTF. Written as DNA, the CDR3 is TGTGCCAGCAGTCAGGACCAATCCTATGGCTACACCTTC.

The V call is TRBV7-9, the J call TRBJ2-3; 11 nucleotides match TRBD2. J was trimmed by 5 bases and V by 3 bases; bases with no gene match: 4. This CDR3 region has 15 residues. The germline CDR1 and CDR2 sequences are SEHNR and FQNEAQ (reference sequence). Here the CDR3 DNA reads TGTGCCAGCAGCTTGACTAGCGGGGTGCGAGATACGCAGTATTTT. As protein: CASSLTSGVRDTQYF.

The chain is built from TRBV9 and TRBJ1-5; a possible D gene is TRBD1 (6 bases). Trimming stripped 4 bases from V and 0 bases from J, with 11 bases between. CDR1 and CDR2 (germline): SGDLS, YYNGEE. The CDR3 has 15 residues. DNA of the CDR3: TGTGCCAGCAGCTCATCGGGGGCTAGCAATCAGCCCCAGCATTTT. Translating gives CASSSSGASNQPQHF.

DNA of the CDR3: TGTGCCACCAAGACGACAGGGAACACTGAAGCTTTCTTT. Amino acid sequence: CATKTTGNTEAFF. The rearrangement joins TRBV10-3 to TRBJ1-1; weak D call: TRBD1 (6 bases). Germline CDR1 reads ENHRY; CDR2 reads SYGVKD. The CDR3 totals 13 residues. V lost 10 bases and J lost 1, with 13 bases in between.

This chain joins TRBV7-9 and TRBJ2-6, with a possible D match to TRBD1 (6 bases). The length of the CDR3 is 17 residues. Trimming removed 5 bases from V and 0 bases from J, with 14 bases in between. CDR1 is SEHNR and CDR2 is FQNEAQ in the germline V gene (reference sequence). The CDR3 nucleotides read TGTGCCAGCAGCCGAGAGACAGGACTCTCTGGGGCCAACGTCCTGACTTTC. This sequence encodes CASSRETGLSGANVLTF.

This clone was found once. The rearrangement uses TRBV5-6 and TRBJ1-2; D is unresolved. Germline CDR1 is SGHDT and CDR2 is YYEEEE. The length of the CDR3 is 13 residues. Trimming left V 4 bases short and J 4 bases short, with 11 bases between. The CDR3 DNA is TGTGCCAGCAGCAAGGACGGTCCCTATGGCTACACCTTC. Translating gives CASSKDGPYGYTF.

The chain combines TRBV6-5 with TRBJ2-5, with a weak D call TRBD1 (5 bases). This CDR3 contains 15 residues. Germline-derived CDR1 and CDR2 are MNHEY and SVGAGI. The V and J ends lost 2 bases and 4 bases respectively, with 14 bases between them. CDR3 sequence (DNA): TGTGCCAGCAGTTACGGACCGAACCAGGGAGAGACCCAGTACTTC. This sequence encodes CASSYGPNQGETQYF.

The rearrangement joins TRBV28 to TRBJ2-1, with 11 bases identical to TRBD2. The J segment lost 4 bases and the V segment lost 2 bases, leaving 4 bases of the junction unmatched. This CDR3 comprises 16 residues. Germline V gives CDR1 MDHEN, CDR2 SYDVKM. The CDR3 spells CASSLTTSGSYNEQFF. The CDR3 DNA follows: TGTGCCAGCAGTTTAACCACTAGCGGGAGTTACAATGAGCAGTTCTTC. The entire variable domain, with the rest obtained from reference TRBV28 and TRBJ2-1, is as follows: DVKVTQSSRYLVKRTGEKVFLECVQDMDHENMFWYRQDPGLGLRLIYFSYDVKMKEKGDIPEGYSVSREKKERFSLILESASTNQTSMYLCASSLTTSGSYNEQFFGPGTRLTVL.

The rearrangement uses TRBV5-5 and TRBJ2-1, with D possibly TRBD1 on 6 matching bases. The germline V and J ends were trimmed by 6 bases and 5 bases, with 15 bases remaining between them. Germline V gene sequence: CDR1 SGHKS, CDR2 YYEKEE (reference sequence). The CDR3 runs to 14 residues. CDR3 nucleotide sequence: TGTGCCAGCAAGGCTCAGGGGCCGAACAATGAGCAGTTCTTC. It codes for CASKAQGPNNEQFF.

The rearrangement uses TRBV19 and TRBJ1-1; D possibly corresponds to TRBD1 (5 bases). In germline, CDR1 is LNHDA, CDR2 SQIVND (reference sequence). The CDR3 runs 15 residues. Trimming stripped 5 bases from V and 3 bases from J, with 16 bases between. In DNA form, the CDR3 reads TGTGCCAGTAGTTCAAAGGGACCCCCGGACACTGAAGCTTTCTTT. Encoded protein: CASSSKGPPDTEAFF.

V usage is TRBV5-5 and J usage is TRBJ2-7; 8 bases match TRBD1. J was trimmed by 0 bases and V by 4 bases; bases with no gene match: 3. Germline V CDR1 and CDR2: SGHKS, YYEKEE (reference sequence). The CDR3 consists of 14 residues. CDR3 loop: CASSADRASYEQYF. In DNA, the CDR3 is TGTGCCAGCAGCGCGGACAGGGCCTCCTACGAGCAGTACTTC.

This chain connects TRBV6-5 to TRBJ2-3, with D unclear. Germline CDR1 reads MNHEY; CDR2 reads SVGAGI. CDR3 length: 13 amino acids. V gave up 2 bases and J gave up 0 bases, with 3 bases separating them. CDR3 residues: CASSYTSTDTQYF. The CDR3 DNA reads TGTGCCAGCAGTTACACTAGCACAGATACGCAGTATTTT.